The rows below give T cell receptor beta chains drawn from one sample of a study of cytomegalovirus exposure and HLA in healthy donors. Generated by immunoSEQ multiplex PCR, the TCRdb table keeps only in-frame clones and is missing some. The table lists around 200,000 clones, approximately 83% of them singletons. The sample consisted of PBMCs. The receptors come from a girl under 18 in good health and CMV-seronegative. Each CDR3 is given with its conserved first and last residue. The order of the fields is J gene, clone size, D gene, V gene, CDR3 protein, CDR3 DNA. The D gene is left open where the match is weak. Clone size, where shown, is once, few, many, or a class for clones that have expanded.

j_call: TRBJ2-3; clone_size: NA; d_call: TRBD2; v_call: TRBV12-5; cdr3_aa: CASAPGGGRTDTQYF; cdr3_nt: TGTGCTAGTGCCCCAGGCGGGGGGCGGACAGATACGCAGTATTTT
j_call: TRBJ2-1; clone_size: NA; d_call: TRBD2; v_call: TRBV5-4; cdr3_aa: CASSLYRLADHNEQFF; cdr3_nt: TGTGCCAGCAGCTTGTATCGACTAGCGGACCACAATGAGCAGTTCTTC
j_call: TRBJ2-3; clone_size: NA; d_call: TRBD2; v_call: TRBV6-4; cdr3_aa: CASSPLAGGLGAGTDTQYF; cdr3_nt: TGTGCCAGCAGCCCATTAGCGGGAGGGCTCGGGGCTGGCACAGATACGCAGTATTTT
j_call: TRBJ2-7; clone_size: NA; d_call: TRBD2; v_call: TRBV19; cdr3_aa: CASSLYGGAAYEQYF; cdr3_nt: TGTGCCAGTAGTCTCTACGGGGGGGCCGCGTACGAGCAGTACTTC
j_call: TRBJ1-1; clone_size: NA; d_call: NA; v_call: TRBV27; cdr3_aa: CASSRVNTEAFF; cdr3_nt: TGTGCCAGCAGCAGGGTAAACACTGAAGCTTTCTTT
j_call: TRBJ1-5; clone_size: NA; d_call: TRBD1; v_call: TRBV15; cdr3_aa: CATSRSKQGDQPQHF; cdr3_nt: TGTGCCACCAGCAGATCTAAACAGGGGGATCAGCCCCAGCATTTT
j_call: TRBJ2-5; clone_size: NA; d_call: NA; v_call: TRBV5-1; cdr3_aa: CASSLRASVQETQYF; cdr3_nt: TGCGCCAGCAGCTTGAGGGCTAGCGTACAAGAGACCCAGTACTTC
j_call: TRBJ1-2; clone_size: few; d_call: NA; v_call: TRBV5-8; cdr3_aa: CASSIPGNRYTF; cdr3_nt: TGTGCCAGCAGCATCCCCGGGAACCGCTACACCTTC
j_call: TRBJ2-5; clone_size: NA; d_call: TRBD2; v_call: TRBV29-1; cdr3_aa: CSVTVLAGETQYF; cdr3_nt: TGCAGCGTTACGGTACTAGCGGGAGAGACCCAGTACTTC
j_call: TRBJ1-4; clone_size: NA; d_call: NA; v_call: TRBV6-5; cdr3_aa: CASSDRHNEKLFF; cdr3_nt: TGTGCCAGCAGTGACAGGCACAATGAAAAACTGTTTTTT
j_call: TRBJ2-5; clone_size: NA; d_call: NA; v_call: TRBV6-5; cdr3_aa: CASMTAGGQETQYF; cdr3_nt: TGTGCCAGCATGACCGCGGGTGGGCAAGAGACCCAGTACTTC
j_call: TRBJ2-4; clone_size: once; d_call: TRBD2; v_call: TRBV4-2; cdr3_aa: CASSRSGGGNIQYF; cdr3_nt: TGTGCCAGCAGCCGATCCGGGGGGGGAAACATTCAGTACTTC
j_call: TRBJ1-1; clone_size: NA; d_call: TRBD1; v_call: TRBV7-8; cdr3_aa: CASRVGQGETEAFF; cdr3_nt: TGTGCCAGCAGGGTAGGACAGGGGGAGACTGAAGCTTTCTTT
j_call: TRBJ2-3; clone_size: once; d_call: NA; v_call: TRBV13; cdr3_aa: CASSLYEGDTQYF; cdr3_nt: TGTGCCAGCAGCTTATATGAGGGAGATACGCAGTATTTT
j_call: TRBJ2-7; clone_size: NA; d_call: NA; v_call: TRBV28; cdr3_aa: CASSSFGEQYF; cdr3_nt: TGTGCCAGCAGTTCGTTCGGGGAGCAGTACTTC